Below, 10 T cell receptor beta chains from the same sample are listed, as sequenced in a study of CD8+ T cells in alopecia areata. Treatment denoted: oral pan-JAK inhibitor, 5-10 mg twice daily. Reverse transcription of extracted RNA yielded cDNA, which provided the sequencing template. Sequencing was performed with immunoSEQ multiplex PCR; in TCRdb, only in-frame clones are kept and a portion is missing. In the table there are about 190,000 clones, about three fifths of which are singletons. The sample consisted of CD8+ T cells sorted from blood, taken at week 24, from a patient treated with tofacitinib. Receptors were obtained from a human donor with alopecia areata.

The CDR3 DNA sequence: TGTGCCTACCGGGGTTACACAGATACGCAGTATTTT. Translating it yields CAYRGYTDTQYF. The genes are TRBV30 and TRBJ2-3; possibly TRBD2 for D (5 bases). Trimming stripped 7 bases from V and 2 bases from J, with 10 bases between. This CDR3 has 12 residues. The germline V gene has CDR1 GTSNPN and CDR2 SVGIG (reference sequence). Supplemented by reference TRBV30 and TRBJ2-3, the full variable domain reads SQTIHQWPATLVQPVGSPLSLECTVEGTSNPNLYWYRQAAGRGLQLLFYSVGIGQISSEVPQNLSASRPQDRQFILSSKKLLLSDSGFYLCAYRGYTDTQYFGPGTRLTVL.

This clone was seen more than once but under ten times. The rearrangement uses TRBV29-1 and TRBJ1-1; 7 bases fit TRBD1. Germline V CDR1 and CDR2: SQVTM, ANQGSEA. There are 12 residues in the CDR3. J gave up 4 bases and V 6 bases, and 5 bases lay outside the gene matches. CDR3 coding DNA: TGCAGCGTCAGACAGGGAAGCACTGAAGCTTTCTTT. Translating it yields CSVRQGSTEAFF.

This clone was seen a few times. This sequence joins TRBV27 and TRBJ1-1, with unresolved D. The germline V and J ends were trimmed by 3 bases and 7 bases, with 12 bases remaining between them. Germline assignment: CDR1 MNHEY and CDR2 SMNVEV (reference sequence). This CDR3 is built from 13 residues. The CDR3, as DNA: TGTGCCAGCAGTTTCCTAGGGAACTATGAAGCTTTCTTT. This encodes CASSFLGNYEAFF.

Concerning this clone itself: This sample also contains other DNA sequences that code for the same CDR3. The chain recombines TRBV30 with TRBJ2-3; D remains ambiguous. CDR1 is GTSNPN, CDR2 SVGIG, per germline (reference sequence). The germline V and J ends were trimmed by 2 bases and 6 bases, with 15 bases remaining between them. This CDR3 has 14 amino acids. CDR3 in amino acids: CAWSSWALRDTQYF. CDR3 nucleotides: TGTGCCTGGAGTTCGTGGGCTTTGCGGGATACGCAGTATTTT.

The chain links TRBV5-6 to TRBJ2-5; 8 bases align to TRBD1. The germline gives CDR1 SGHDT, CDR2 YYEEEE. The CDR3 length is 16 residues. V shed 4 bases, J shed 5 bases, and the junction held 13 bases outside the gene matches. The CDR3 sequence: CASSPDREYDWETQYF. The CDR3 coding sequence is TGTGCCAGCAGCCCGGACAGGGAATATGACTGGGAGACCCAGTACTTC.

The chain uses TRBV13 and TRBJ2-3, with D unclear. Germline values: CDR1 PRHDT, CDR2 FYEKMQ (reference sequence). This CDR3 has 13 amino acids. V dropped 7 bases and J dropped 2 bases, with 10 bases sitting between them. CDR3 residues: CASTPVSTDTQYF. Here the CDR3 DNA reads TGTGCCAGCACCCCTGTATCCACAGATACGCAGTATTTT.

The chain is built from TRBV6-5 and TRBJ1-5; perhaps TRBD1 as D (5 bases). Germline V gives CDR1 MNHEY, CDR2 SVGAGI. The CDR3 consists of 13 residues. V lost 0 bases and J 5 bases, leaving 5 bases between the germline ends. The DNA of the CDR3 is TGTGCCAGCAGTTACTCGGGGCATCAGCCCCAGCATTTT. It codes for CASSYSGHQPQHF.

The gene calls are TRBV6-1 and TRBJ1-2; D unresolved. Germline CDR1 MNHNS, CDR2 SASEGT. Trimming cost V 4 bases and J 6 bases, with 12 bases left between them. The CDR3 length is 13 residues. CDR3 region: CASSGGMRDGYTF. Here the CDR3 DNA reads TGTGCCAGCAGTGGAGGGATGAGGGATGGCTACACCTTC.

In its sample, this clone was seen a few times. The chain couples TRBV15 to TRBJ2-6; D is undetermined. The CDR3 has 15 amino acids. Germline loops: CDR1 LNHNV, CDR2 YYDKDF (reference sequence). Deletions cut 6 bases from V and 0 bases from J, with 9 bases between. The DNA of the CDR3 is TGTGCCACCAGGTCTCCATACTCTGGGGCCAACGTCCTGACTTTC. Its translation: CATRSPYSGANVLTF. The full variable domain, its missing parts supplied by reference TRBV15 and TRBJ2-6, is DAMVIQNPRYQVTQFGKPVTLSCSQTLNHNVMYWYQQKSSQAPKLLFHYYDKDFNNEADTPDNFQSRRPNTSFCFLDIRSPGLGDTAMYLCATRSPYSGANVLTFGAGSRLTVL.

J is TRBJ1-6 and V is TRBV25-1; 8 bases align to TRBD1. The V segment lost 6 bases and the J segment 6 bases; nucleotides outside the gene matches: 7. Germline CDR1 is MGHDK and CDR2 is SYGVNS. The length of the CDR3 is 15 residues. The CDR3 loop is CASRFGQGANSPLHF. The CDR3 DNA reads TGTGCCAGCAGATTTGGACAGGGCGCTAATTCACCCCTCCACTTT.